This TCR beta chain was sequenced during a study of T-cell memory formation after mild COVID-19. MiXCR was run by TCRdb on the 5' RACE reads, yielding one entry per CDR3 protein. Here the sample spans 170,000 or so distinct CDR3 sequences, about a fifth being singletons. Findings and caveats of the study: The authors left the SARS-CoV-2 specificity of second-wave clones peaking on day 37 unconfirmed.

The sample holds a few counts of this clonotype. Its target is unknown. Material for sequencing was PBMCs or a T cell subset sorted from them (not recorded which). The TCR originated in an adult woman who had mild COVID-19 (a few samples of this study predate the infection). Cell type and time point are not known.

The CDR3 DNA reads as TGTGCCAGCAGTGATGGGACAGGGCTCGCCACTGAAGCTTTCTTT. Residues: CASSDGTGLATEAFF. The rearrangement links TRBV6-1 to TRBJ1-1, with 9 bases aligning to TRBD1. Trimming at V came to 3 bases and at J to 4 bases, leaving 6 bases not matched to a gene. Germline V gene lookup returns CDR1 MNHNS and CDR2 SASEGT. This CDR3 has 15 amino acids.